These T cell receptor beta chains were read from a single sample in a study of CD8+CD57+ T cells in acquired aplastic anemia. TCRdb itself ran the reads through MiXCR, one entry per CDR3 protein. The sample lists 150,000 to 200,000 distinct CDR3 sequences, roughly 47% occurring once. The sequenced sample was sorted CD4+, CD8+, or CD8+CD57+ T cells (not recorded which) from PBMCs. All receptors come from a human donor in good health. The CDR3 runs from the conserved cysteine through the conserved F or W. Fields, in order: D gene, J gene, clone size, V gene, CDR3 protein, CDR3 DNA. A D gene is named only where the DNA matches it firmly. Clone size is shown for a subset of rows, as once, few, many or a class of expanded clone.

-	TRBJ1-1	many	TRBV2	CASSEQGGNTEAFF	TGTGCCAGCAGTGAACAGGGTGGGAACACTGAAGCTTTCTTT
-	TRBJ1-1	-	TRBV2	CATPPGTNTEAFF	TGTGCCACCCCCCCAGGGACGAACACTGAAGCTTTCTTT
-	TRBJ2-7	-	TRBV2	CASSYSSLARLYEQYF	TGTGCCAGCAGTTACTCGTCACTAGCCCGACTCTACGAGCAGTACTTC
-	TRBJ2-3	-	TRBV10-3	CAISGWLSTDTQYF	TGTGCCATCAGTGGATGGCTATCAACAGATACGCAGTATTTT
-	TRBJ1-1	-	TRBV2	CASSERWPGNTEAFF	TGTGCCAGCAGTGAACGGTGGCCTGGGAACACTGAAGCTTTCTTT
-	TRBJ1-1	-	TRBV6-1	CASSHPENTEAFF	TGTGCCAGCAGCCACCCTGAGAACACTGAAGCTTTCTTT
-	TRBJ2-7	few	TRBV28	CASTNEARQYF	TGTGCCAGCACCAACGAGGCGAGGCAGTACTTC
TRBD2	TRBJ2-3	many	TRBV4-1	CASSQELAGGGDTQYF	TGCGCCAGCAGCCAAGAACTAGCGGGAGGGGGAGATACGCAGTATTTT
TRBD1	TRBJ1-2	-	TRBV2	CASSVGQGASYGYTF	TGTGCCAGCAGTGTGGGGCAGGGGGCTTCCTATGGCTACACCTTC
TRBD2	TRBJ2-5	-	TRBV7-7	CASSRERGETQYF	TGTGCCAGCAGTAGGGAGCGGGGGGAGACCCAGTACTTC
-	TRBJ1-1	many	TRBV10-3	CAISQRGGDRVEAFF	TGTGCCATCAGCCAAAGGGGAGGGGATCGGGTTGAAGCTTTCTTT
TRBD2	TRBJ2-2	many	TRBV7-2	CASRGLRDAGELFF	TGTGCCAGCAGGGGACTAAGGGACGCCGGGGAGCTGTTTTTT
-	TRBJ2-3	few	TRBV24-1	CATSGQVRRGTDTQYF	TGTGCCACCAGTGGCCAGGTTCGGCGGGGCACAGATACGCAGTATTTT
-	TRBJ1-1	-	TRBV29-1	CSVEDQGLTEAFF	TGCAGCGTTGAAGATCAGGGTTTGACTGAAGCTTTCTTT
TRBD2	TRBJ2-2	once	TRBV25-1	CASSEGLVFAGELFF	TGTGCCAGCAGTGAGGGACTAGTGTTCGCCGGGGAGCTGTTTTTT
TRBD2	TRBJ2-1	-	TRBV29-1	CSVGLAGRRNEQFF	TGCAGCGTTGGACTAGCGGGAAGACGCAATGAGCAGTTCTTC
-	TRBJ2-5	-	TRBV7-7	CASSLEGVRETQYF	TGTGCTAGCAGCTTAGAAGGGGTACGAGAGACCCAGTACTTC
-	TRBJ2-5	-	TRBV10-3	CAIRTDEGTQYF	TGTGCCATCAGGACAGACGAGGGTACCCAGTACTTC
-	TRBJ2-3	once	TRBV19	CASGVRVTDTQYF	TGTGCCAGTGGCGTAAGGGTCACAGATACGCAGTATTTT
-	TRBJ2-5	many	TRBV24-1	CATSVRGEGQETQYF	TGTGCCACCAGTGTCAGGGGAGAAGGCCAAGAGACCCAGTACTTC
TRBD2	TRBJ2-5	-	TRBV19	CASSINGGYQETQYF	TGTGCCAGTAGTATAAACGGGGGGTACCAAGAGACCCAGTACTTC
TRBD2	TRBJ2-2	many	TRBV11-1	CASSLGLAASNTGELFF	TGTGCCAGCAGCTTGGGACTAGCAGCCTCGAACACCGGGGAGCTGTTTTTT
-	TRBJ2-3	many	TRBV7-3	CASSFRTDTQYF	TGTGCCAGCAGCTTCCGCACAGATACGCAGTATTTT
-	TRBJ2-7	-	TRBV19	CATTPSNMGEQYF	TGTGCCACGACTCCCTCGAATATGGGCGAGCAGTACTTC
TRBD1	TRBJ2-1	-	TRBV20-1	CSADGTGLHNEQFF	TGCAGTGCCGACGGGACAGGACTTCACAATGAGCAGTTCTTC
TRBD1	TRBJ2-7	many	TRBV12-3/TRBV12-4	CASSQGEAYEQYF	TGTGCCAGCAGTCAGGGGGAAGCCTACGAGCAGTACTTC
TRBD1	TRBJ2-1	many	TRBV12-3/TRBV12-4	CASSPGQIYNEQFF	TGTGCCAGCAGTCCGGGACAGATTTACAATGAGCAGTTCTTC
-	TRBJ2-2	-	TRBV6-1	CASSPRGNTGELFF	TGTGCCAGCAGCCCACGGGGGAACACCGGGGAGCTGTTTTTT
TRBD2	TRBJ2-1	many	TRBV9	CASSVTQRGSSYNEQFF	TGTGCCAGCAGCGTCACCCAGCGGGGAAGCTCCTACAATGAGCAGTTCTTC
-	TRBJ2-3	-	TRBV2	CASKDGSTDTQYF	TGTGCCAGCAAGGACGGAAGCACAGATACGCAGTATTTT
TRBD2	TRBJ2-1	once	TRBV11-2	CASSPGLAVPFEQFF	TGTGCCAGCAGCCCAGGACTAGCGGTACCCTTTGAGCAGTTCTTC
TRBD1	TRBJ1-2	-	TRBV5-6	CASNLPTGGGRGYTF	TGTGCCAGCAACTTACCGACAGGGGGAGGAAGGGGCTACACCTTC
TRBD1	TRBJ1-3	-	TRBV5-5	CASSPGDSSGNTIYF	TGTGCCAGCAGCCCAGGGGACAGCTCTGGAAACACCATATATTTT
-	TRBJ2-7	few	TRBV29-1	CSGDSGSGEQYF	TGCAGCGGGGACAGCGGGAGCGGCGAGCAGTACTTC
TRBD1	TRBJ2-7	many	TRBV3-1	CASRRGQGGTYEQYF	TGTGCCAGCAGGAGGGGACAGGGTGGGACCTACGAGCAGTACTTC
TRBD1	TRBJ1-2	many	TRBV5-6	CASSAGQLYGYTF	TGTGCCAGCAGCGCGGGACAGCTCTATGGCTACACCTTC
-	TRBJ2-2	many	TRBV7-3	CASSLRTGELFF	TGTGCCAGCAGCTTAAGGACCGGGGAGCTGTTTTTT
TRBD1	TRBJ1-6	-	TRBV2	CASSEWDRGSLHF	TGTGCCAGCAGTGAATGGGACAGGGGGTCCCTCCACTTT
-	TRBJ2-3	-	TRBV2	CASRGVDTQYF	TGTGCCAGCAGGGGCGTGGATACGCAGTATTTT
TRBD2	TRBJ2-1	-	TRBV6-2/TRBV6-3	CASSYRGTTGNEQFF	TGTGCCAGCAGTTACCGGGGGACTACTGGCAATGAGCAGTTCTTC
-	TRBJ2-2	many	TRBV9	CASKLTGNTGELFF	TGTGCCAGCAAACTCACAGGGAACACCGGGGAGCTGTTTTTT
TRBD2	TRBJ2-5	-	TRBV7-3	CASSPGLAETQYF	TGTGCCAGCAGCCCGGGACTAGCGGAGACCCAGTACTTC
TRBD1	TRBJ1-5	-	TRBV30	CALGRQGNQPQHF	TGTGCCTTAGGGCGACAGGGTAATCAGCCCCAGCATTTT
-	TRBJ2-3	-	TRBV6-1	CASSEASGGVDTQYF	TGTGCCAGCAGTGAAGCGAGCGGAGGGGTGGATACGCAGTATTTT
TRBD1	TRBJ1-1	once	TRBV20-1	CSARTGTGTEAFF	TGCAGTGCGCGGACAGGGACGGGGACTGAAGCTTTCTTT
-	TRBJ2-5	-	TRBV7-2	CASSFRRDSQETQYF	TGTGCCAGCAGCTTTAGACGCGACAGTCAAGAGACCCAGTACTTC